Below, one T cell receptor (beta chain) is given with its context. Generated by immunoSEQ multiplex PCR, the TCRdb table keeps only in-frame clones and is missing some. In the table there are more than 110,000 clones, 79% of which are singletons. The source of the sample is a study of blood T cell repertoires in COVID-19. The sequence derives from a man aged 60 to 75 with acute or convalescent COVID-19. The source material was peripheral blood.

The CDR3 loop is CASSQRLAGLNEQYF. DNA for the CDR3: TGTGCCAGCAGCCAGAGACTAGCGGGATTGAACGAGCAGTACTTC. The V gene is TRBV7-2, the J gene TRBJ2-7, with 11 bases fitting TRBD2. The CDR3 sequence is 15 residues long. V lost 5 bases and J lost 5; bases outside the gene matches: 8. Germline V gene data show CDR1 as SGHTA and CDR2 as FQGNSA.